This TCR beta chain was recovered during a study of blood T cell repertoires in COVID-19. Study-level background: Some COVID-19 samples were acute and others convalescent; all came from the United States, Italy and Spain.

Per the original data handling: Amplification from reference gene primers served as the basis for estimated nucleated cell counts. Measured with immunoSEQ multiplex PCR; TCRdb has only the in-frame clones, and not every one. The DNA gave D and trimming, while V, J and clone size come from that table. The sample comprises over 200,000 clones, 70% to 85% of which are singletons, and 15% rests with the top ten. To note about this clone: The junction departs from the called germline gene at one end, perhaps through a read error.

The germline CDR1 and CDR2 sequences are SGHRS and YFSETQ. CDR3 length: 15 residues. Residents of 24 US areas, aged about 18 to 95 years, made up the participants. Before being deemed recovered, Cohort 3 donors had two negative PCRs, clearance, or symptom resolution. The TCR sequence derives from a man between 40 and 49 years old who had recovered from COVID-19. Sequenced: PBMCs or T cells enriched from blood (not recorded which). This chain joins TRBV5-1 and TRBJ1-1, with unresolved D. The CDR3 here is CASSRAGRTNAEAFF. In nucleotides, the CDR3 is TGCGCCAGCAGTCGGGCGGGCCGGACGAACGCTGAAGCTTTCTTT. Based on the CDR3 plus reference TRBV5-1 and TRBJ1-1, the full variable domain is KAGVTQTPRYLIKTRGQQVTLSCSPISGHRSVSWYQQTPGQGLQFLFEYFSETQRNKGNFPGRFSGRQFSNSRSEMNVSTLELGDSALYLCASSRAGRTNAEAFFGQGTRLTVV.